A single sample is the source of the 8 T cell receptor beta chains below, sequenced in a study of response to subunit inactivated influenza vaccine. A single record per CDR3 protein comes from TCRdb applying MiXCR to the RT-PCR reads. The data show about 580,000 distinct CDR3 sequences, 14% seen once. The specimen comprised PBMCs from blood, sampled 11 to 12 days after vaccination. The receptor set was obtained from a man between 45 and 60 years old who received an inactivated influenza vaccine.

This clonotype was counted only a few times. J is TRBJ1-4 and V is TRBV5-6; the match to TRBD1 covers 9 bases. The germline V gene has CDR1 SGHDT and CDR2 YYEEEE. The V gene end was trimmed by 3 bases and the J gene end by 5 bases; junction bases not matched to a gene: 11. This CDR3 has 17 amino acids. The CDR3 DNA reads TGTGCCAGCAGCTGGACCGGGACAGGGCGTTACAATGAAAAACTGTTTTTT. This codes for CASSWTGTGRYNEKLFF.

This clonotype was seen more than once but under ten times. This CDR3 is CATADRVNYGYTF. In DNA form, the CDR3 reads TGTGCCACTGCGGACAGGGTTAACTATGGCTACACCTTC. This chain joins TRBV6-1 and TRBJ1-2; 8 positions agree with TRBD1. The CDR3 sequence is 13 residues long. Unmatched junction bases numbered 5, after V lost 10 bases and J lost 1 base. Germline V lookup: CDR1 MNHNS, CDR2 SASEGT.

This chain uses TRBV12-3 or TRBV12-4 with TRBJ2-7, with D maybe TRBD1 (5 bases). The CDR3 extends over 14 amino acids. Trimming shortened V by 5 bases and J by 3 bases, and 14 bases separated the two germline ends. The CDR3 nucleotides read TGTGCCAGCAGTCCCCCTTTCAGGGACTACGAGCAGTACTTC. It translates to CASSPPFRDYEQYF.

This clonotype was observed a handful of times. Here the CDR3 DNA reads TGCGCCAGCAGATCGACAGGGGGCTCCGGCTACGAGCAGTACTTC. As protein: CASRSTGGSGYEQYF. The V call is TRBV5-1, the J call TRBJ2-7, with TRBD1 matching over 10 bases. The CDR3 runs 15 residues. CDR1 and CDR2 (germline): SGHRS, YFSETQ. V shed 5 bases and J 3 bases; nucleotides not matched to a gene: 8.

This clonotype was recorded at least ten times. This sequence joins TRBV20-1 and TRBJ1-2; D ambiguous. CDR3 length: 14 residues. Germline CDR1 DFQATT, CDR2 SNEGSKA (reference sequence). V was shortened by 3 bases and J by 8 bases, with 19 bases between the two germline ends. In nucleotides, the CDR3 is TGCAGTGCTAGCTCCTCAGACTACGCAAGGGGCTACACCTTC. Translation: CSASSSDYARGYTF.

V is TRBV5-5 and J is TRBJ1-2; maybe TRBD1 (5 bases). V gave up 4 bases and J gave up 4 bases, with 14 bases separating them. Germline V CDR1 and CDR2: SGHKS, YYEKEE (reference sequence). The CDR3 runs to 14 residues. CDR3 coding DNA: TGTGCCAGCAGCGCCCCGGGGCAGTCCTATGGCTACACCTTC. It translates to CASSAPGQSYGYTF.

This clonotype was counted only a few times. The DNA for the CDR3 is TGCAGTGCTAGGATCCAGGTCCTTAACTATGGCTACACCTTC. Its translation: CSARIQVLNYGYTF. The J gene is TRBJ1-2, the V gene TRBV20-1; the D is unclear. This CDR3 spans 14 amino acids. V was clipped by 3 bases and J by 1 base, with 12 bases between them. The germline V gene encodes CDR1 DFQATT and CDR2 SNEGSKA (reference sequence).

By sample share, this clonotype is medium-sized (0.01 to 0.1%). V usage is TRBV7-6 and J usage is TRBJ2-2; perhaps TRBD2 as D (6 bases). The CDR3 runs 18 residues. Trimming cost V 0 bases and J 0 bases, with 14 bases left between them. Per germline, CDR1 SGHVS and CDR2 FNYEAQ. The DNA for the CDR3 is TGTGCCAGCAGCTTAGCGGGTTTTGGCGGGGCGAACACCGGGGAGCTGTTTTTT. As protein: CASSLAGFGGANTGELFF.